This entry is about one T cell receptor beta chain. The source of the sample is a study of blood T cell repertoires in COVID-19. Turning to the study itself: Specimens from acute and convalescent COVID-19 originated in the United States, Italy and Spain.

Original analysis: Amplifying reference gene primers gave estimates of nucleated cell counts. The table came from immunoSEQ multiplex PCR; TCRdb's copy has only in-frame clones and leaves some out. Clonal size and the V and J genes are those of that table, whereas D and trimming came from the DNA. Of 300,000 to 350,000 clones listed, roughly 87% are singletons. Sequencing was done on a sample of PBMCs or T cells enriched from blood (not recorded which). This TCR came from a woman aged 25 to 39 who had recovered from COVID-19.

CDR3 nucleotide sequence: TGTTACCCGCCAGAAAACATTCAGTACTTC. Residues: CYPPENIQYF. The chain is built from TRBV28 and TRBJ2-4; D ambiguous. Per the germline V gene, CDR1 is MDHEN and CDR2 is SYDVKM. The CDR3 runs to 10 residues.